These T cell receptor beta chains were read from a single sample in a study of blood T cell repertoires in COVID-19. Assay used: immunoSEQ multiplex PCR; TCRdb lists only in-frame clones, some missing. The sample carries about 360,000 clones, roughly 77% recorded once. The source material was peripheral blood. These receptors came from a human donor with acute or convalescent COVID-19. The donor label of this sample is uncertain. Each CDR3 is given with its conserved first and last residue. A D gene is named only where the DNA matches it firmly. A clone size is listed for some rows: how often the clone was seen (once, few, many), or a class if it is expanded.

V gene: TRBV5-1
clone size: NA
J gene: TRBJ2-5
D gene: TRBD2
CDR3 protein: CASSSLGGSGGAAPETQYF
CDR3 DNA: TGCGCCAGCAGCTCATTGGGAGGTAGCGGGGGGGCCGCGCCCGAGACCCAGTACTTC

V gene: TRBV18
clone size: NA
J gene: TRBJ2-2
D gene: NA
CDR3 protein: CASSPDSLLTGELFF
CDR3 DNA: TGTGCCAGCTCACCAGACAGCCTTCTAACCGGGGAGCTGTTTTTT

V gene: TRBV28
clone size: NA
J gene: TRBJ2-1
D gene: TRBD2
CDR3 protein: CASRPGTSGSNEQFF
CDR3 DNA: TGTGCCAGCAGGCCTGGGACTAGCGGGTCCAATGAGCAGTTCTTC

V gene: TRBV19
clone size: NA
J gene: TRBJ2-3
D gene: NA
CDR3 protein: CASSMLSGSTDTQYF
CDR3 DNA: TGTGCCAGTAGTATGCTTAGCGGCTCTACAGATACGCAGTATTTT

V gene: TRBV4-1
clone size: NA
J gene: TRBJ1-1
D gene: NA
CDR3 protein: CASSQGDFRDLNTEAFF
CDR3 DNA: TGCGCCAGCAGCCAAGGTGATTTCCGGGATCTAAACACTGAAGCTTTCTTT

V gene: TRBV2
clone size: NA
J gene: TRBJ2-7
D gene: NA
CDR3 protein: CASSESAGRNYEQYF
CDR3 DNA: TGTGCCAGCAGTGAAAGCGCGGGCCGAAACTACGAGCAGTACTTC

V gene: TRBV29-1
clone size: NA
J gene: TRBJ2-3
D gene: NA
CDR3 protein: CSVKGTDTQYF
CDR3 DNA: TGCAGCGTTAAGGGGACAGATACGCAGTATTTT

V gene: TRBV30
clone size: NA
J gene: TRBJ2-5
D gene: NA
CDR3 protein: CAWRNPQGLRETQYF
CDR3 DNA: TGTGCCTGGAGGAACCCACAGGGCCTTCGGGAGACCCAGTACTTC

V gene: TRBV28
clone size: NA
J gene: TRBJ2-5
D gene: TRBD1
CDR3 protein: CASSLPGGERETQYF
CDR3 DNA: TGTGCCAGCAGTTTGCCAGGGGGAGAGCGAGAGACCCAGTACTTC

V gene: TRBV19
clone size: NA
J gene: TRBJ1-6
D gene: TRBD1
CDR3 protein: CASSITGANSPLHF
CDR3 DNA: TGTGCCAGTAGTATTACAGGGGCAAATTCACCCCTCCACTTT

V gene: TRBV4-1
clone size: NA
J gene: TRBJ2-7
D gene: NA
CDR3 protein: CASSQPSGPYEQYF
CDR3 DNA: TGCGCCAGCAGCCAACCTTCAGGGCCCTACGAGCAGTACTTC

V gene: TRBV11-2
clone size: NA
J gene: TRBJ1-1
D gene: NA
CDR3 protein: CASSRTEGWGTEAFF
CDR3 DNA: TGTGCCAGCAGCCGAACGGAGGGTTGGGGCACTGAAGCTTTCTTT

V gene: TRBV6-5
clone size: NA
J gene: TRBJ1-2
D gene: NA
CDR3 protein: CATLYNYGYTF
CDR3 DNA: TGTGCCACCCTGTATAACTATGGCTACACCTTC

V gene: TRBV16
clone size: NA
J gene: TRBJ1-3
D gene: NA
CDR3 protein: CASSQKRESGNTIYF
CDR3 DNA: TGTGCCAGCAGCCAAAAGAGGGAATCGGGAAACACCATATATTTT

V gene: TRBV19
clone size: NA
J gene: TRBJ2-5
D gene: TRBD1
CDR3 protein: CASSIVGTGEKQTQYF
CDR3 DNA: TGTGCCAGTAGTATAGTTGGTACAGGGGAAAAACAGACCCAGTACTTC

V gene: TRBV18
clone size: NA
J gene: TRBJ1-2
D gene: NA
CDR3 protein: CASSPPLPDGYTF
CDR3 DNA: TGTGCCAGCTCACCACCTCTACCCGATGGCTACACCTTC

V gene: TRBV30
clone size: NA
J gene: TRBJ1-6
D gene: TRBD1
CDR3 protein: CACTRSGTANSPLHF
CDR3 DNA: TGTGCCTGTACTAGATCCGGGACAGCCAATTCACCCCTCCACTTT

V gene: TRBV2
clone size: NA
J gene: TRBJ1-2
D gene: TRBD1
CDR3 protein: CASSGQGSGYTF
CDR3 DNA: TGTGCCAGCAGTGGACAGGGCTCTGGCTACACCTTC

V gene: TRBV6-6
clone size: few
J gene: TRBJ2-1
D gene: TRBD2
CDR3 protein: CASRSGLAGAVSEQFF
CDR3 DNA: TGTGCCAGCAGATCCGGACTAGCGGGAGCTGTGAGTGAGCAGTTCTTC

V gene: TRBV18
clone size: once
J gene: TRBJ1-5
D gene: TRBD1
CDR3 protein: CASSSGQGGQPQHF
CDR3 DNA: TGTGCCAGCTCGTCCGGACAGGGCGGTCAGCCCCAGCATTTT

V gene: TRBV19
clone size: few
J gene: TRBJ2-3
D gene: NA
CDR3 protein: CASSITVSDTQYF
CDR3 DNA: TGTGCCAGTAGTATTACAGTTTCAGATACGCAGTATTTT

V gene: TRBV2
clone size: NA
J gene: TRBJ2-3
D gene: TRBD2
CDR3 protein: CASSDLLAGGPRGQYF
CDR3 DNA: TGTGCCAGCAGTGACCTACTAGCGGGGGGCCCTCGAGGGCAGTATTTT

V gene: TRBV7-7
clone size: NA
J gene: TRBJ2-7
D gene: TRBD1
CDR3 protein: CASSLSGTGTEQYF
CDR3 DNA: TGTGCCAGCAGCTTATCCGGGACAGGCACCGAGCAGTACTTC

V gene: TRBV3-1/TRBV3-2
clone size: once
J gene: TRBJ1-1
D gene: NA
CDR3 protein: CASSQFNRMNTEAFF
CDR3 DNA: TGTGCCAGCAGCCAGTTTAACAGGATGAACACTGAAGCTTTCTTT

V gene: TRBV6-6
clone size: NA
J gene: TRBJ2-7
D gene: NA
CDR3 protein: CASTPRGASLVEQYF
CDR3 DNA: TGTGCCAGCACCCCCCGGGGGGCCTCATTGGTCGAGCAGTACTTC

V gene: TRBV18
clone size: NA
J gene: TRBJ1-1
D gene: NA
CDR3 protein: CASSPLRAPGYTEAFF
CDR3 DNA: TGTGCCAGCTCACCATTGAGGGCCCCGGGGTACACTGAAGCTTTCTTT

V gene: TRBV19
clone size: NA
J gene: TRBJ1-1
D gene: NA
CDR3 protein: CASSMGEGKAFF
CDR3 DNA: TGTGCCAGTAGTATGGGGGAGGGAAAAGCTTTCTTT

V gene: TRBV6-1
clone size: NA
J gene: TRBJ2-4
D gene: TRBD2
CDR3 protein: CASSEELADLAKNIQYF
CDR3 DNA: TGTGCCAGCAGTGAGGAACTAGCGGACCTAGCCAAAAACATTCAGTACTTC

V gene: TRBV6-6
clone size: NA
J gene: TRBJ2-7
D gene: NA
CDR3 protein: CASSTGSYEQYF
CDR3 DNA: TGTGCCAGCAGCACAGGGTCCTACGAGCAGTACTTC

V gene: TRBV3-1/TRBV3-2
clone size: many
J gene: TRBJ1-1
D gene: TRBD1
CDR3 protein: CASSQRQGNTEAFF
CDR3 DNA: TGTGCCAGCAGCCAAAGACAGGGAAACACTGAAGCTTTCTTT

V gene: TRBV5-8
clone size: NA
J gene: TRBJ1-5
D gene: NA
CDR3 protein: CASSFGGQPQHF
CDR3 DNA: TGTGCCAGCAGCTTCGGCGGACAGCCCCAGCATTTT

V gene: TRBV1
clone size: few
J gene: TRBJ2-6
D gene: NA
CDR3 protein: CTSSQGAGRYPGANVLTF
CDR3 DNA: TGCACCAGCAGCCAAGGAGCAGGGCGGTATCCTGGGGCCAACGTCCTGACTTTC

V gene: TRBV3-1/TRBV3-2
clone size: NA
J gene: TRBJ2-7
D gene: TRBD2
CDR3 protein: CASSQRGLAGSSYEQYF
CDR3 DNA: TGTGCCAGCAGCCAAAGGGGACTAGCGGGTAGCTCCTACGAGCAGTACTTC

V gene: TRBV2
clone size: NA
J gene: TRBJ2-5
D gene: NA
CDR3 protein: CASSWSPYQETQYF
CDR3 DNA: TGTGCCAGCAGTTGGAGCCCGTACCAAGAGACCCAGTACTTC

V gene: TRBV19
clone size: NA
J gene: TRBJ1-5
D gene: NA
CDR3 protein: CASSSPANGGGNQPQHF
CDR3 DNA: TGTGCCAGTAGCTCCCCCGCTAATGGGGGCGGCAATCAGCCCCAGCATTTT

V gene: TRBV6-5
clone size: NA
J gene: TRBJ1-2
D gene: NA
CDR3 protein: CASISSGADYGYTF
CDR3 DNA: TGTGCCAGCATTTCCTCAGGGGCGGACTATGGCTACACCTTC

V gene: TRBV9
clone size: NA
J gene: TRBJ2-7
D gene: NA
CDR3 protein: CASSVAPQESYEQYF
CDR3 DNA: TGTGCCAGCAGCGTAGCCCCCCAGGAATCCTACGAGCAGTACTTC

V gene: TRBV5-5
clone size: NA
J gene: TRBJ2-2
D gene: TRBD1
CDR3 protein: CASSFRGQGNTGELFF
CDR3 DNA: TGTGCCAGCAGCTTTAGGGGACAGGGGAACACCGGGGAGCTGTTTTTT

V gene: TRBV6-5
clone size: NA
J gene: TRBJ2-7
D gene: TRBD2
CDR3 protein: CASSQTSGGYEQYF
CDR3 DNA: TGTGCCAGCAGTCAAACTAGCGGAGGCTACGAGCAGTACTTC

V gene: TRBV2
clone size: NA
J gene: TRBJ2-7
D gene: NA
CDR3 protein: CASSEGPKYEQYF
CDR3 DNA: TGTGCCAGCAGTGAGGGCCCCAAGTACGAGCAGTACTTC

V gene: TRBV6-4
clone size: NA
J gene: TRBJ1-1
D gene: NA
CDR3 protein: CASSTQENTEAFF
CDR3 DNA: TGTGCCAGCAGTACCCAGGAGAACACTGAAGCTTTCTTT